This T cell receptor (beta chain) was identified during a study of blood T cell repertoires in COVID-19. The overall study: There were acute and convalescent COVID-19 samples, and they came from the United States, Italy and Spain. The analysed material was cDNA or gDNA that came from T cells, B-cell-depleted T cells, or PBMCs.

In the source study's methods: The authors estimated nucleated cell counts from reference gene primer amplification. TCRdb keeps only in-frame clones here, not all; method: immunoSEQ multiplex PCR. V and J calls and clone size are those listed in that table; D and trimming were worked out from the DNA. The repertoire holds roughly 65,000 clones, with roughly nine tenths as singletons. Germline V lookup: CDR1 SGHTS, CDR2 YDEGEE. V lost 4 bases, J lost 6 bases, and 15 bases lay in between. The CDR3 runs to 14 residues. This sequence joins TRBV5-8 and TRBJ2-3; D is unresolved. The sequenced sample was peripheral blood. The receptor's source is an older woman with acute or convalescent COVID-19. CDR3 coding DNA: TGTGCCAGCAGCACCCACCGTGACTGGGATACGCAGTATTTT. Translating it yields CASSTHRDWDTQYF.